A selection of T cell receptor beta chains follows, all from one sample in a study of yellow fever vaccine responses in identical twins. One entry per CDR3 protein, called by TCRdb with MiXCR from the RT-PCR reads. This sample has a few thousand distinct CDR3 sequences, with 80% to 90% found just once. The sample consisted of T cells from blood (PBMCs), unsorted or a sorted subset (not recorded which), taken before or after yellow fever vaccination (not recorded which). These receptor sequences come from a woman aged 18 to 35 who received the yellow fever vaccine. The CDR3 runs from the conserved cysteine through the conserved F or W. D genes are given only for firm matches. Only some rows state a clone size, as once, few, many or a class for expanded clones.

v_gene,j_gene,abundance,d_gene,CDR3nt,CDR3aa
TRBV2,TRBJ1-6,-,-,TGTGCCAGCATAGCCGAGCGGGATTCACCCCTCCACTTT,CASIAERDSPLHF
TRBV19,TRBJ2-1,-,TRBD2,TGTGCCAGTAGTCCCCCGCGAGCGGGAAGTGCCTACAATGAGCAGTTCTTC,CASSPPRAGSAYNEQFF
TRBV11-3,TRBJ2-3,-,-,TGTGCCAGCAGCTTAGGGAGTAGCACAGATACGCAGTATTTT,CASSLGSSTDTQYF
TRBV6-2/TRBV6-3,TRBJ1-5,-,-,TGTGCCAGCAGTGGCCGGGTCCTCAATCAGCCCCAGCATTTT,CASSGRVLNQPQHF
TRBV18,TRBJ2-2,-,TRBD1,TGTGCCAGCTCACCATACCGGGACAGCGTAAACACCGGGGAGCTGTTTTTT,CASSPYRDSVNTGELFF
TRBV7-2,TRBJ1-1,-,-,TGTGCCAGCAGCTTCAGGGTACGCACTGAAGCTTTCTTT,CASSFRVRTEAFF
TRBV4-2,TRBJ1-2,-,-,TGTGCCAGCAGCCAAGATGTGCACCAATATGGCTACACCTTC,CASSQDVHQYGYTF
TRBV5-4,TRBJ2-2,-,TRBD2,TGTGCCAGCAGCTGGGGGGGTGGGATATCGAACACCGGGGAGCTGTTTTTT,CASSWGGGISNTGELFF
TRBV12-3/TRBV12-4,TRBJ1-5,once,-,TGTGCCAGCAGTCCAGGGTTAAGCAATCAGCCCCAGCATTTT,CASSPGLSNQPQHF
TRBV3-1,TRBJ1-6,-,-,TGTGCCAGCAGCCAAGGGACACGAAATTCACCCCTCCACTTT,CASSQGTRNSPLHF
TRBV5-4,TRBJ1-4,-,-,TGTGCCAGCCGCCGGGCAACTAATGAAAAACTGTTTTTT,CASRRATNEKLFF
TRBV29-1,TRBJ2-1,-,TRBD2,TGCAGCGTTGTGCGGGGGAGTGAGCAGTTCTTC,CSVVRGSEQFF
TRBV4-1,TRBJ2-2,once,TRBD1,TGCGCCAGCAGCCAACCCGGGACAGCCAACACCGGGGAGCTGTTTTTT,CASSQPGTANTGELFF
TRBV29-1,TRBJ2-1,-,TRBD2,TGCAGCGCTGCCGTACTAGCGGGTGTCTTCAATGAGCAGTTCTTC,CSAAVLAGVFNEQFF
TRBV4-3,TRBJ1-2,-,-,TGCGCCAGCAGCGCCCGGGTATTTGATGGCTACACCTTC,CASSARVFDGYTF
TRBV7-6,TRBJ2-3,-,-,TGTGCCAGCAGCTCCGGGTCTAGCACTAGCACAGATACGCAGTATTTT,CASSSGSSTSTDTQYF
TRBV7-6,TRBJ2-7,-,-,TGTGCCAGCGCCCGGGACACGGCCTACGAGCAGTACTTC,CASARDTAYEQYF
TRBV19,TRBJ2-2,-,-,TGTGCCAGTAGTATATTTAGCGGGGAGCTGTTTTTT,CASSIFSGELFF
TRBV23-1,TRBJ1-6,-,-,TGCGCCAGCAGTCCGCAGACAGCCCCCCTCCACTTT,CASSPQTAPLHF
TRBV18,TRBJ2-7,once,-,TGTGCCAGCTCAGACTTTCAGGGGCTCTACGAGCAGTACTTC,CASSDFQGLYEQYF
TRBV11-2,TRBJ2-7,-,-,TGTGCCAGCAGCTTACACGGGGGACCGATATACGAGCAGTACTTC,CASSLHGGPIYEQYF
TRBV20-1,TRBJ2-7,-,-,TGCAGTGCTAGAGTTAGCCACAGCTCCTACGAGCAGTACTTC,CSARVSHSSYEQYF
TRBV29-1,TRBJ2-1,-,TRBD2,TGCAGCGCCCTCAGGAGCGGGGGGATTGAAGAGCAGTTCTTC,CSALRSGGIEEQFF
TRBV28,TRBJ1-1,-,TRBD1,TGTGCCAGCAGTCGTTCCGGGACAGGGGGTGAGGCTTTCTTT,CASSRSGTGGEAFF
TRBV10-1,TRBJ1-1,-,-,TGCGCCAGCAGTGAGTCTATCGGGATGAACACTGAAGCTTTCTTT,CASSESIGMNTEAFF
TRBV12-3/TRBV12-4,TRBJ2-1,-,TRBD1,TGTGCCAGCAGCCACCTCGGACAGGGAGGCAATGAGCAGTTCTTC,CASSHLGQGGNEQFF
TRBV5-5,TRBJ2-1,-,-,TGTGCCAGCAGCTTGGACAGGTACAATGAGCAGTTCTTC,CASSLDRYNEQFF
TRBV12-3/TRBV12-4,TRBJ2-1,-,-,TGTGCCAGCAGTCGCGAGCGACCCTACAATGAGCAGTTCTTC,CASSRERPYNEQFF
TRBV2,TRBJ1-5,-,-,TGTGCCAGCAGTGAAGCTGGGTCAAGGAGTCAGCCCCAGCATTTT,CASSEAGSRSQPQHF
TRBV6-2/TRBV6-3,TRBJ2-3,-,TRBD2,TGTGCCAGCAGACCTTGGGCTAGCGGAGGCGGGGATACGCAGTATTTT,CASRPWASGGGDTQYF
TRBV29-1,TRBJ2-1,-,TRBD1,TGCAGCGTTGACAGGGGGCTTTACAATGAGCAGTTCTTC,CSVDRGLYNEQFF
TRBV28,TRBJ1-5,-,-,TGTGCCAGCAGTTTCCTTAATCAGCCCCAGCATTTT,CASSFLNQPQHF
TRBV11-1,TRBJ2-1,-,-,TGTGCCAGCAGCTTAGCATTCAATAGGGAGCAGTTCTTC,CASSLAFNREQFF
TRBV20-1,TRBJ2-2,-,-,TGCAGTGCTGACAACACGAACACCGGGGAGCTGTTTTTT,CSADNTNTGELFF
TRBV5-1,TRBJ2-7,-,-,TGCGCCAGCAGCTTGGGTTGGACGGTGAGCTCCTACGAGCAGTACTTC,CASSLGWTVSSYEQYF
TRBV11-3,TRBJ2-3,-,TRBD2,TGTGCCAGCAGCTCACTAGCGGGGGAAAGCACAGATACGCAGTATTTT,CASSSLAGESTDTQYF
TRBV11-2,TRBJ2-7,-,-,TGTGCCAGCAGCACGGCGGGCTCCTACGAGCAGTACTTC,CASSTAGSYEQYF
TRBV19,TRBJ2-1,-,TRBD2,TGTGCCAGTAGTAGACTAGCCTCCTACAATGAGCAGTTCTTC,CASSRLASYNEQFF
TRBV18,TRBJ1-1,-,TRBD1,TGTGCCAGCTCACCATCGGGACAGCTGAACACTGAAGCTTTCTTT,CASSPSGQLNTEAFF
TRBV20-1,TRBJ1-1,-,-,TGCAGTGCGGGAACAGGGAAAGCTTTCTTT,CSAGTGKAFF
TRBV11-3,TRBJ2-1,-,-,TGTGCCAGCAAACGCTCGACTAGTAACAATGAGCAGTTCTTC,CASKRSTSNNEQFF
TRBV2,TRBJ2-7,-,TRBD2,TGTGCCAGCAGTCCGGGACTAGGCGAGCAGTACTTC,CASSPGLGEQYF
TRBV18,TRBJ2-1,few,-,TGTGCCAGCTCCCGACGGCAGGAATACAATGAGCAGTTCTTC,CASSRRQEYNEQFF
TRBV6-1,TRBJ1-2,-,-,TGTGCCAGCAACAGGGACAACCAAAACTATGGCTACACCTTC,CASNRDNQNYGYTF
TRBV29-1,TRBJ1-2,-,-,TGCAGCGTTGATGGCACCCGCAGCTATGGCTACACCTTC,CSVDGTRSYGYTF
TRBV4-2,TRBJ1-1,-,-,TGTGCCAGCAGCCAAGATGGCAGGGTAGTTAGTGAAGCTTTCTTT,CASSQDGRVVSEAFF
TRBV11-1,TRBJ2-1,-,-,TGTGCCAGCAGCTTACAGGGAATTCGCGACAATGAGCAGTTCTTC,CASSLQGIRDNEQFF
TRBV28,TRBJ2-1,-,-,TGTGCCAGCAGTCAAGTCAATGAGCAGTTCTTC,CASSQVNEQFF
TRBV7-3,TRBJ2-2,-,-,TGTGCCAGCAGCTTGCGACAGGGGAGGGGTAACACCGGGGAGCTGTTTTTT,CASSLRQGRGNTGELFF
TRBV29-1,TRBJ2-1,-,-,TGCAGCGCCGGACAGCCCTACAATGAGCAGTTCTTC,CSAGQPYNEQFF
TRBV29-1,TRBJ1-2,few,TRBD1,TGCAGCGTTGAACAGGGGGCGGGCTATGGCTACACCTTC,CSVEQGAGYGYTF
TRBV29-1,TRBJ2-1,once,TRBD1,TGCAGCGTTGAAATCGGGACAGGGCAGTTCTTC,CSVEIGTGQFF
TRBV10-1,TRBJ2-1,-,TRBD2,TGCGCCAGCATGGGGGGGTTGAGCTCCTACAATGAGCAGTTCTTC,CASMGGLSSYNEQFF
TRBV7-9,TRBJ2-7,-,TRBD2,TGTGCCAGCAGCTTAGGCGGGGGGCAAGGCGAGCAGTACTTC,CASSLGGGQGEQYF